This T cell receptor beta chain was recorded in a study of T cell changes during pregnancy in multiple sclerosis (dated by TCRdb to between 2019 and 2020). With regard to the full study: Changes in the T cell repertoire over the course of pregnancy were examined in this study in women with multiple sclerosis.

Note on this clone: It has no known antigen specificity. It has no much larger one-base neighbor in the sample; base qualities were not kept.

Inclusive of the bounding cysteine and phenylalanine, the CDR3 is 16 residues long. Of all the DNA, just the CDR3 is kept, 48 bases in frame from base 1. CDR1 and CDR2 are drawn from the germline V gene: LGHNA, YNFKEQ. Germline trimming amounts to 0 bases on V and 3 bases on J, with 2 as the count of junction bases outside the gene matches. The library came from the immunoSEQ multiplex PCR assay. The source is immuneACCESS, and TCRdb retained only in-frame sequences with V and J called. Part of the clones is not carried over; for the studies checked, unresolved V genes explain less than half of this, and the remainder is unexplained. This sample comprises around 69,000 clones, about 92% of them detected only once. Jointly, the top ten make up about 2.5% of the sample.

Sequencing used peripheral blood, obtained in the first trimester of pregnancy. The sequence joins TRBV4-2 to TRBJ2-1; TRBD2 agrees with 10 junctional bases. The origin of this receptor is a female donor with multiple sclerosis, enrolled in a pregnancy study. The CDR3 region reads CASSQEGLASYNEQFF. The base sequence is TGTGCCAGCAGCCAAGAGGGACTAGCGAGCTACAATGAGCAGTTCTTC.